The 11 T cell receptor beta chains below were found in one sample sequenced in a study of blood T cell repertoires in COVID-19. Data came from immunoSEQ multiplex PCR; TCRdb stores just in-frame clones and leaves some out. Of a few hundred thousand clones listed, around 92% were seen once; the top ten hold approximately 3%. The sequenced sample was peripheral blood. These receptors originate from a woman aged 25-40 years with COVID-19, enrolled during active disease.

This rearrangement joins TRBV5-1 to TRBJ1-3; D gene unclear. Trimming pared 0 bases from V and 0 bases from J, leaving 13 bases between. The CDR3 is 17 residues long. Germline loops: CDR1 SGHRS, CDR2 YFSETQ. CDR3 protein: CASSLGQLQSSGNTIYF. In DNA form, the CDR3 reads TGCGCCAGCAGCTTGGGCCAGCTACAGAGCTCTGGAAACACCATATATTTT.

The rearrangement uses TRBV3-1 (or the pseudogene TRBV3-2) and TRBJ2-5; 12 bases match TRBD2. V shed 5 bases and J 9 bases; nucleotides not matched to a gene: 10. Germline V gene lookup returns CDR1 LGHDT and CDR2 YNNKEL (reference sequence). This CDR3 region has 15 residues. The DNA of the CDR3 is TGTGCCAGCAGCTACCCGACTAGCGGGGGTCGGGCCCAGTACTTC. It translates to CASSYPTSGGRAQYF.

The rearrangement links TRBV7-6 to TRBJ2-1; 11 bases are a match to TRBD2. Germline trimming cut 5 bases from V and 0 bases from J; bases unmatched to any gene: 18. The CDR3 covers 21 residues. The germline V gene has CDR1 SGHVS and CDR2 FNYEAQ. The CDR3 nucleotides are TGTGCCAGCAGCCCCCCCTTTGGACATTCCGGGACTAGCGGCTCCTACAATGAGCAGTTCTTC. Residues: CASSPPFGHSGTSGSYNEQFF.

The gene calls are TRBV19 and TRBJ2-3, with TRBD1 matching over 7 bases. Germline values: CDR1 LNHDA, CDR2 SQIVND (reference sequence). The length of the CDR3 is 16 residues. V trimming: 5 bases; J trimming: 0 bases; junction bases outside the gene matches: 8. CDR3 residues: CASSPGQAYSTDTQYF. CDR3 nucleotide sequence: TGTGCCAGTAGTCCCGGACAGGCTTATAGCACAGATACGCAGTATTTT.

This rearrangement joins TRBV5-8 to TRBJ2-1, with a weak D call TRBD2 (7 bases). Germline values: CDR1 SGHTS, CDR2 YDEGEE. There are 13 residues in the CDR3. Between the trimmed V and J ends, which lost 1 base and 10 bases, there was a span of 12 bases. The CDR3 protein is CASSLNGGGEQFF. In DNA form, the CDR3 reads TGTGCCAGCAGCTTGAATGGGGGGGGCGAGCAGTTCTTC.

V gene TRBV5-1 combines with J gene TRBJ2-1; 8 bases line up with TRBD1. CDR3 length equals 15 residues. The germline CDR1 and CDR2 sequences are SGHRS and YFSETQ. V was pared by 3 bases and J by 0 bases, with 2 bases of the junction left unmatched. The CDR3 reads CASSWTGTSYNEQFF. CDR3 coding DNA: TGCGCCAGCAGCTGGACAGGGACCTCCTACAATGAGCAGTTCTTC. The variable domain in full, with the rest retrieved from reference TRBV5-1 and TRBJ2-1, is KAGVTQTPRYLIKTRGQQVTLSCSPISGHRSVSWYQQTPGQGLQFLFEYFSETQRNKGNFPGRFSGRQFSNSRSEMNVSTLELGDSALYLCASSWTGTSYNEQFFGPGTRLTVL.

V and J are TRBV4-3 and TRBJ2-1, with TRBD2 matching 12 bases. The CDR3 is 19 residues long. The germline CDR1 and CDR2 sequences are LGHNA and YSLEER. The J segment lost 0 bases and the V segment lost 1 base, leaving 7 bases of the junction unmatched. CDR3 in DNA: TGCGCCAGCAGCCAAGCCCTAGCGGGGGGGTTTAGCTCCTACAATGAGCAGTTCTTC. It encodes CASSQALAGGFSSYNEQFF.

The chain joins TRBV4-3 to TRBJ2-3, with 8 bases lining up with TRBD2. Trimming cost V 0 bases and J 6 bases; bases outside gene matches: 11. Germline CDR1 is LGHNA and CDR2 is YSLEER. The CDR3 spans 17 residues. CDR3 DNA: TGCGCCAGCAGCCAAGAGACGAGTGGCGGGAGGTTGGATACGCAGTATTTT. Amino acids: CASSQETSGGRLDTQYF.

The chain links TRBV5-1 to TRBJ2-1; 8 bases are shared with TRBD2. This CDR3 region has 15 residues. V trimming: 3 bases; J trimming: 6 bases; junction bases outside the gene matches: 8. CDR1 is SGHRS, CDR2 YFSETQ, per germline. The chain's CDR3 is CASSYTPLAVNEQFF. For the CDR3, the DNA is TGCGCCAGCAGCTATACCCCACTAGCGGTCAATGAGCAGTTCTTC.

The chain uses TRBV13 and TRBJ1-2, with 9 bases fitting TRBD1. CDR1 is PRHDT and CDR2 is FYEKMQ in the germline V gene (reference sequence). J lost 4 bases, V lost 4 bases, and 1 base had no gene match. The CDR3 is 13 amino acids. The CDR3 DNA is TGTGCCAGCAGCTCGACAGGGGGCTATGGCTACACCTTC. It is translated as CASSSTGGYGYTF.

The gene calls are TRBV27 and TRBJ2-1, with a tentative D call TRBD1 (6 bases). There are 13 residues in the CDR3. Germline lookup yields CDR1 MNHEY and CDR2 SMNVEV (reference sequence). V shed 7 bases and J shed 13 bases, with 20 bases lying between them. CDR3 amino acids: CASTSEARQVQFF. Here the CDR3 DNA reads TGTGCCAGCACTTCCGAGGCACGACAGGTTCAGTTCTTC.